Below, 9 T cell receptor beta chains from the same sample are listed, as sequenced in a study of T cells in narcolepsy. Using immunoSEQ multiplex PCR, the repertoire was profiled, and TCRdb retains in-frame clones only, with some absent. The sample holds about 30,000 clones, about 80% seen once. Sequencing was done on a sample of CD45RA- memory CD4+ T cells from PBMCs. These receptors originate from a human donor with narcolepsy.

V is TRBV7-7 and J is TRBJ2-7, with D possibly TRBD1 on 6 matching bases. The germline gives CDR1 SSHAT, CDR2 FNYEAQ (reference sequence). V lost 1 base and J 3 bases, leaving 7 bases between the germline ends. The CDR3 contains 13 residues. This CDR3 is CASSLGQDYEQYF. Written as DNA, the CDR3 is TGTGCCAGCAGCTTAGGACAGGACTACGAGCAGTACTTC.

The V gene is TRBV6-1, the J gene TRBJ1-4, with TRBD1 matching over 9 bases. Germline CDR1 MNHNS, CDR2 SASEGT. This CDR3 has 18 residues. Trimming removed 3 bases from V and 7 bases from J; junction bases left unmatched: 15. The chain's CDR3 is CASSELGTGLSLGEKLFF. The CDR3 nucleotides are TGTGCCAGCAGTGAGCTTGGGACAGGGTTAAGCTTAGGTGAAAAACTGTTTTTT.

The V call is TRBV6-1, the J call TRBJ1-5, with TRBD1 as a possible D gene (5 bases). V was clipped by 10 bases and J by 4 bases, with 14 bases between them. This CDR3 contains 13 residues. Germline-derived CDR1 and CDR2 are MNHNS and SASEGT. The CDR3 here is CAINNRPNQPQHF. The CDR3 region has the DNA TGTGCCATCAATAACAGGCCGAATCAGCCCCAGCATTTT.

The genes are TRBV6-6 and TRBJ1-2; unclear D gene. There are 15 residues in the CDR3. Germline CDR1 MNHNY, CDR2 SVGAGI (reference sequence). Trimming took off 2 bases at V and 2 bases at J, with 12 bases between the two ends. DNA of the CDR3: TGTGCCAGCAGTTACAACCGCGGCGGGAACTATGGCTACACCTTC. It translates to CASSYNRGGNYGYTF.

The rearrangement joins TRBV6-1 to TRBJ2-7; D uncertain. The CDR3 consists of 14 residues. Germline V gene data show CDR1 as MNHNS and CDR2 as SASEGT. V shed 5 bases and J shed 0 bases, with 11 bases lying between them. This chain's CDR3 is CASSSIPSSYEQYF. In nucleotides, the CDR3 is TGTGCCAGCAGTTCGATCCCGAGCTCCTACGAGCAGTACTTC.

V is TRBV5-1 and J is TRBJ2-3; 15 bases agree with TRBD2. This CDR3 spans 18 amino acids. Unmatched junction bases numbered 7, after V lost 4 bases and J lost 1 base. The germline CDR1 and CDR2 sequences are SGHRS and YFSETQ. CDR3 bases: TGCGCCAGCAGCCTAGGACTAGCGGGGGGGCCTGGCACAGATACGCAGTATTTT. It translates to CASSLGLAGGPGTDTQYF.

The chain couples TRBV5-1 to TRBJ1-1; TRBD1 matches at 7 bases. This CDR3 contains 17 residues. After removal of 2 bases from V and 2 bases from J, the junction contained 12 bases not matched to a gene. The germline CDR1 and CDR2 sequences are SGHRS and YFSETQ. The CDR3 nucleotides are TGCGCCAGCAGCTTCCAACCGATGGACAGGTTAAACACTGAAGCTTTCTTT. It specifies CASSFQPMDRLNTEAFF.

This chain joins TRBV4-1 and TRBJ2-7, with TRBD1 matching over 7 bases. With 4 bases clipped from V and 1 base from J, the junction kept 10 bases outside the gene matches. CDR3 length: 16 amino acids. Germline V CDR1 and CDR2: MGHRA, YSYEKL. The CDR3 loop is CASSPERVTGSYEQYF. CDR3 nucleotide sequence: TGCGCCAGCAGCCCAGAGAGAGTGACAGGGTCCTACGAGCAGTACTTC.

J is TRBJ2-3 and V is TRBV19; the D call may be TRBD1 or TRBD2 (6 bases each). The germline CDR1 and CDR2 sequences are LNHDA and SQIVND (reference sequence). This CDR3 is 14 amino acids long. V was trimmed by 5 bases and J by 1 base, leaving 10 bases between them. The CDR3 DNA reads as TGTGCCAGTAGTGCGGGACAAGGCACAGATACGCAGTATTTT. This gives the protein CASSAGQGTDTQYF.